This is a list of T cell receptor beta chains from one sample in a study of shared clonotypes between healthy human individuals. Measured with immunoSEQ multiplex PCR; TCRdb has only the in-frame clones, and not every one. The sample lists about 1,500,000 clones; 96% were seen once. The sequenced sample consisted of naive CD4+ T cells sorted from blood. The origin of the receptors is a man between 25 and 39 years old in good health. CDR3s include the opening cysteine and the closing phenylalanine or tryptophan. Fields, in order: CDR3 protein, CDR3 DNA, clone size, J gene, D gene, V gene. D genes are given only for firm matches. The size of a clone is reported for some rows only, either as once, few or many, or as a class for expanded clones.

CDR3 protein: CATSGAAYYGYTF
CDR3 DNA: TGTGCCACCTCCGGAGCAGCCTACTATGGCTACACCTTC
clone size: .
J gene: TRBJ1-2
D gene: .
V gene: TRBV28

CDR3 protein: CASLGSDRNFYGYTF
CDR3 DNA: TGTGCCAGCCTCGGTTCGGACAGAAATTTCTATGGCTACACCTTC
clone size: .
J gene: TRBJ1-2
D gene: .
V gene: TRBV28

CDR3 protein: CASSPQGLAEQYF
CDR3 DNA: TGTGCCAGCAGCCCCCAAGGGCTAGCGGAGCAGTACTTC
clone size: .
J gene: TRBJ2-7
D gene: .
V gene: TRBV7-9

CDR3 protein: CASSPAGLGTYEQYF
CDR3 DNA: TGTGCCAGCAGTCCCGCCGGGCTCGGCACCTACGAGCAGTACTTC
clone size: .
J gene: TRBJ2-7
D gene: .
V gene: TRBV28

CDR3 protein: CASSLYGGSYNEQFF
CDR3 DNA: TGTGCCAGCAGCTTATACGGGGGGTCCTACAATGAGCAGTTCTTC
clone size: once
J gene: TRBJ2-1
D gene: TRBD2
V gene: TRBV7-2

CDR3 protein: CASSLALAASTDTQYF
CDR3 DNA: TGCGCCAGCAGCTTGGCGCTAGCTGCTAGCACAGATACGCAGTATTTT
clone size: .
J gene: TRBJ2-3
D gene: .
V gene: TRBV5-1

CDR3 protein: CASSPSWGTDTQYF
CDR3 DNA: TGTGCCAGCTCCCCCTCGTGGGGCACAGATACGCAGTATTTT
clone size: .
J gene: TRBJ2-3
D gene: .
V gene: TRBV18

CDR3 protein: CATSRDSVGGYTF
CDR3 DNA: TGTGCCACCAGCAGAGATTCTGTCGGCGGCTACACCTTC
clone size: .
J gene: TRBJ1-2
D gene: .
V gene: TRBV15

CDR3 protein: CASSLAPGQGNTGELFF
CDR3 DNA: TGTGCCAGCAGCTTAGCCCCGGGGCAGGGGAACACCGGGGAGCTGTTTTTT
clone size: few
J gene: TRBJ2-2
D gene: .
V gene: TRBV7-9

CDR3 protein: CASSFLYNTGELFF
CDR3 DNA: TGTGCCAGCAGCTTTCTATATAACACCGGGGAGCTGTTTTTT
clone size: .
J gene: TRBJ2-2
D gene: .
V gene: TRBV5-4

CDR3 protein: CASSSPGGQGNEQYF
CDR3 DNA: TGTGCCAGCAGTTCGCCAGGCGGACAGGGTAACGAGCAGTACTTC
clone size: .
J gene: TRBJ2-7
D gene: TRBD1
V gene: TRBV6-5